This T cell receptor (beta chain) was obtained from a study of blood T cell repertoires in COVID-19. For the study at large: Sample material is recorded as cDNA or gDNA derived from T cells, B-cell-depleted T cells, or PBMCs.

This clone has only one observation. In the original processing: From reference gene primer amplification, estimates of nucleated cell counts were derived. The protocol was immunoSEQ multiplex PCR, while the TCRdb copy is restricted to in-frame clones and leaves out a portion. V and J calls and clone size are those listed in that table; D and trimming were worked out from the DNA. The sample lists 350,000 to 450,000 clones, approximately 91% occurring once. Trimming pared 4 bases from V and 8 bases from J, leaving 14 bases between. This CDR3 contains 13 residues. Germline assignment: CDR1 SGHAT and CDR2 FQNNGV. Participants' reported clinical history set cohort assignment. Participants classified as exposed had met a COVID-19 case within 2 weeks before study entry.

Source material: PBMCs or T cells enriched from blood (not recorded which). This chain joins TRBV11-2 and TRBJ1-1; tentative D call: TRBD1 (5 bases). The receptor was derived from a woman aged 40 to 50 who had been exposed to COVID-19. The CDR3 loop reads CASSYSGSAEAFF. In nucleotides, the CDR3 is TGTGCCAGCAGCTACTCAGGGTCGGCCGAAGCTTTCTTT.